The 18 T cell receptor beta chains in this list originate from one sample, sequenced in a study of human T cells and chemical hapten exposure. TCRdb reanalysed the RACE reads using MiXCR and keeps one entry per CDR3 protein. The table lists approximately 350,000 distinct CDR3 sequences, nearly 6.5% of them singletons. The time point is: patch test 2, 6 weeks after DPC sensitization. The treatment was: therapeutic diphenylcyclopropenone sensitization with weekly scalp DPC. The sample was whole blood, taken in connection with sensitization to the hapten diphenylcyclopropenone (DPC). All receptors derive from a woman under 30 with alopecia areata. Some clones in this sample may be carry-over from other donors' samples.

This clonotype has at least ten counts. The gene calls are TRBV4-3 and TRBJ1-1; 7 bases fit TRBD1. V lost 5 bases to trimming and J lost 3 bases; unmatched junction nucleotides: 3. This CDR3 comprises 13 residues. Germline V lookup: CDR1 LGHNA, CDR2 YSLEER. CDR3 region: CASSEGTDTEAFF. CDR3 nucleotides: TGCGCCAGCAGCGAAGGGACAGACACTGAAGCTTTCTTT.

The chain links TRBV20-1 to TRBJ2-1; D may correspond to TRBD1 or TRBD2 (5 bases each). The V gene lost 7 bases and the J gene lost 9 bases, with 22 bases spanning the gap. The germline CDR1 and CDR2 sequences are DFQATT and SNEGSKA (reference sequence). The CDR3 loop spans 14 amino acids. In nucleotides, the CDR3 is TGCAGTGTTGGGGACCCCAGTTTAATCGGTGAGCAGTTCTTC. This codes for CSVGDPSLIGEQFF.

V is TRBV15 and J is TRBJ2-5; 7 bases agree with TRBD1. Trimming at V came to 0 bases and at J to 5 bases, leaving 3 bases not matched to a gene. Germline lookup yields CDR1 LNHNV and CDR2 YYDKDF (reference sequence). The CDR3 contains 14 residues. CDR3 DNA sequence: TGTGCCACCAGCAGAGAAGGGGGCGGGGAGACCCAGTACTTC. Translated: CATSREGGGETQYF.

This sequence joins TRBV6-2 or TRBV6-3 and TRBJ1-1, with 9 bases matching TRBD1. Per the germline V gene, CDR1 is MNHEY and CDR2 is SVGEGT. This CDR3 has 15 residues. V shed 6 bases, J shed 4 bases, and the junction held 9 bases outside the gene matches. CDR3 nucleotides: TGTGCCAGCAGCCGGGACAGGGACTTTGGCACTGAAGCTTTCTTT. It translates to CASSRDRDFGTEAFF.

In this sample, this clonotype turned up many times. The chain recombines TRBV7-2 with TRBJ1-2; D is undetermined. The V end lost 4 bases, the J end lost 4 bases, and 16 bases lay between the germline ends. The CDR3 is 15 amino acids. CDR1 and CDR2 from the germline V gene are SGHTA and FQGNSA. CDR3 loop: CASSSRAALGYGYTF. CDR3 bases: TGTGCCAGCAGCTCAAGGGCAGCTTTAGGCTATGGCTACACCTTC.

In its sample, this clonotype was seen a few times. The genes are TRBV4-2 and TRBJ2-1, with 8 nucleotides matching TRBD2. Trimming took 4 bases from V and 10 from J; bases not matched to a gene: 15. This CDR3 contains 16 residues. Germline V gene lookup returns CDR1 LGHNA and CDR2 YNFKEQ. In DNA, the CDR3 is TGTGCCAGCAGCCGACTCTCAGCGGGGGTCGTCCTGGAGCAGTTCTTC. Protein product: CASSRLSAGVVLEQFF.

This chain links TRBV12-3 or TRBV12-4 with TRBJ1-2; D remains unclear. V was clipped by 7 bases and J by 6 bases, with 24 bases between them. The CDR3 loop spans 16 amino acids. Written as DNA, the CDR3 is TGTGCCAGCACCAGTCGGGAGTCCTCCCCTGGGGATGGCTACACCTTC. This encodes CASTSRESSPGDGYTF.

This chain uses TRBV28 with TRBJ2-6, with unresolved D. CDR1 and CDR2 from the germline V gene are MDHEN and SYDVKM. Trimming removed 2 bases from V and 1 base from J, with 6 bases in between. CDR3 length: 15 residues. CDR3: CASSLHGSGANVLTF. The DNA for the CDR3 is TGTGCCAGCAGTTTACACGGGTCTGGGGCCAACGTCCTGACTTTC.

This clonotype was seen more than once but under ten times. The J gene is TRBJ2-7, the V gene TRBV2, with 7 bases fitting TRBD1. Germline V gene lookup returns CDR1 SNHLY and CDR2 FYNNEI. This CDR3 spans 13 amino acids. CDR3 DNA sequence: TGTGCTTTTGGGTCAGGGGGTATAGACGAGCAGTACTTC. Translating gives CAFGSGGIDEQYF.

The CDR3 sequence: CASTPGWQSPFGYTF. The DNA for the CDR3 is TGTGCCAGTACCCCCGGTTGGCAGTCGCCCTTCGGCTACACCTTC. The chain has TRBV19 and TRBJ1-2; D gene uncertain. The CDR3 loop spans 15 amino acids. Germline V gene data show CDR1 as LNHDA and CDR2 as SQIVND (reference sequence). Trimming took off 7 bases at V and 8 bases at J, with 23 bases between the two ends.

This clonotype came up many times. This chain uses TRBV15 with TRBJ1-3; no definite D call. This CDR3 spans 12 amino acids. V dropped 4 bases and J dropped 3 bases, with 4 bases sitting between them. Germline V gives CDR1 LNHNV, CDR2 YYDKDF (reference sequence). Written as DNA, the CDR3 is TGTGCCACCAGCAACTATGGAAACACCATATATTTT. Encoded protein: CATSNYGNTIYF. The full variable domain, its missing parts supplied by reference TRBV15 and TRBJ1-3, is DAMVIQNPRYQVTQFGKPVTLSCSQTLNHNVMYWYQQKSSQAPKLLFHYYDKDFNNEADTPDNFQSRRPNTSFCFLDIRSPGLGDTAMYLCATSNYGNTIYFGEGSWLTVV.

This clonotype appeared many times. V is TRBV5-4 and J is TRBJ2-1; perhaps TRBD1 as D (7 bases). This CDR3 is 15 amino acids long. Germline CDR1 SGHNT, CDR2 YYREEE (reference sequence). Trimming left V 1 base short and J 9 bases short, with 17 bases between. The chain's CDR3 is CASSLRGRGEGEQFF. For the CDR3, the DNA is TGTGCCAGCAGCTTGAGGGGCAGGGGGGAAGGTGAGCAGTTCTTC.

This clonotype was seen ten or more times. The J gene is TRBJ1-4, the V gene TRBV20-1; no reliable D call. V dropped 6 bases and J dropped 7 bases, with 15 bases sitting between them. Germline values: CDR1 DFQATT, CDR2 SNEGSKA (reference sequence). The CDR3 loop spans 13 amino acids. The CDR3 region has the DNA TGCAGTGCACCACAGCCGGGTAGTGAAAAACTGTTTTTT. This sequence encodes CSAPQPGSEKLFF.

This clonotype was seen repeatedly, ten times or more. This chain connects TRBV28 to TRBJ1-2; a weak D match, TRBD1 (5 bases). In germline, CDR1 is MDHEN, CDR2 SYDVKM. With 5 bases removed from V and 3 bases from J, the gap between germline ends came to 13 bases. This CDR3 has 14 amino acids. The CDR3 DNA reads TGTGCCAGCAGTCCTGTGGGGGGGGACTATGGCTACACCTTC. As protein: CASSPVGGDYGYTF.

The chain joins TRBV7-2 to TRBJ2-6, with D hard to call. In germline, CDR1 is SGHTA, CDR2 FQGNSA. The V end was cut by 4 bases, the J end by 0 bases, with 7 bases between. The CDR3 spans 15 residues. CDR3 DNA: TGTGCCAGCAGCTCCGGTACCTCTGGGGCCAACGTCCTGACTTTC. It encodes CASSSGTSGANVLTF. Supplemented by reference TRBV7-2 and TRBJ2-6, the full variable domain reads GAGVSQSPSNKVTEKGKDVELRCDPISGHTALYWYRQSLGQGLEFLIYFQGNSAPDKSGLPSDRFSAERTGGSVSTLTIQRTQQEDSAVYLCASSSGTSGANVLTFGAGSRLTVL.

This clonotype was seen many times. V usage is TRBV6-5 and J usage is TRBJ1-5; possible D gene TRBD1, 6 bases. Per the germline V gene, CDR1 is MNHEY and CDR2 is SVGAGI. This CDR3 is built from 15 residues. Trimming took 5 bases from V and 0 from J, leaving 11 bases between them. The CDR3 sequence is CASSLGGASNQPQHF. The CDR3 nucleotides are TGTGCCAGCAGTCTCGGGGGCGCTAGCAATCAGCCCCAGCATTTT.

This clonotype has a count of ten or more. One end of the junction does not line up with germline, which may come from a read error. This rearrangement joins TRBV7-7 to TRBJ2-1; TRBD2 aligns across 11 bases. The CDR3 extends over 14 amino acids. Per germline, CDR1 SSHAT and CDR2 FNYEAQ (reference sequence). This CDR3 is CASSLAGGHNEQFF. The CDR3 DNA is TGTGCTAGCAGCTTAGCGGGGGGGCACAATGAGCAGTTCTTC.

This clonotype was picked up many times. The chain couples TRBV28 to TRBJ1-1; D ambiguous. CDR1 is MDHEN, CDR2 SYDVKM, per germline. This CDR3 region has 13 residues. The V and J ends lost 3 bases and 5 bases respectively, with 10 bases between them. CDR3 nucleotide sequence: TGTGCCAGCAGTTTTGATGATTGGACTGAAGCTTTCTTT. Translated: CASSFDDWTEAFF. The entire variable domain, with the rest obtained from reference TRBV28 and TRBJ1-1, is as follows: DVKVTQSSRYLVKRTGEKVFLECVQDMDHENMFWYRQDPGLGLRLIYFSYDVKMKEKGDIPEGYSVSREKKERFSLILESASTNQTSMYLCASSFDDWTEAFFGQGTRLTVV.